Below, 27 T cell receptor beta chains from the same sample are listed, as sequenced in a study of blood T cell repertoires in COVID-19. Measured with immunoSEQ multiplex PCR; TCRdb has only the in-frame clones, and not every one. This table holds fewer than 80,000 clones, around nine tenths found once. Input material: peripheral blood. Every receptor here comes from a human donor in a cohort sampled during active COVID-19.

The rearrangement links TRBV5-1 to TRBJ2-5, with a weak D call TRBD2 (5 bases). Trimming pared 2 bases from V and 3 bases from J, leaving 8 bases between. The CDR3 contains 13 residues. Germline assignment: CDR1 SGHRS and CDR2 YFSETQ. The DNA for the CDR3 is TGCGCCAGCAGCTTAGGAGCGGAAGAGACCCAGTACTTC. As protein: CASSLGAEETQYF.

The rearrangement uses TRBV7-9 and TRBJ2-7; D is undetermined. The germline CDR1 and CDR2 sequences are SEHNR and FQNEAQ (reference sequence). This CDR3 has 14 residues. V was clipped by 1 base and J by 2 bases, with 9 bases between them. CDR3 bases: TGTGCCAGCAGCTTAGGCATACAAGCCTACGAGCAGTACTTC. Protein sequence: CASSLGIQAYEQYF.

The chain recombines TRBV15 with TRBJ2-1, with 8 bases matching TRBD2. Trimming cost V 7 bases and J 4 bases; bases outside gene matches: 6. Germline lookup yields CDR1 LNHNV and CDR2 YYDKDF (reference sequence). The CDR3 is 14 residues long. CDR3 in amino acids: CATTHSGVYNEQFF. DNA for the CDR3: TGTGCCACCACTCATAGCGGGGTGTACAATGAGCAGTTCTTC.

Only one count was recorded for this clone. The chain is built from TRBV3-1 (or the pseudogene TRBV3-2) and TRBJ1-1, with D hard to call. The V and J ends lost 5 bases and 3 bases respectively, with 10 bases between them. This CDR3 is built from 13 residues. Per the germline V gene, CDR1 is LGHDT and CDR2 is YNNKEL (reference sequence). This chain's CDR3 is CASSSSGDTEAFF. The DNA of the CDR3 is TGTGCCAGCAGCTCTTCCGGTGACACTGAAGCTTTCTTT.

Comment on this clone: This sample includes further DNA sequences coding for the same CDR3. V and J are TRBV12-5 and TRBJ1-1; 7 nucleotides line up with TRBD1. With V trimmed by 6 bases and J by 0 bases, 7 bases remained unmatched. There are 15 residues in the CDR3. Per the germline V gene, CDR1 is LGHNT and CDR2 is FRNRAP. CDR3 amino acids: CASGLRQGLNTEAFF. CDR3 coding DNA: TGTGCTAGTGGGCTACGACAGGGACTGAACACTGAAGCTTTCTTT.

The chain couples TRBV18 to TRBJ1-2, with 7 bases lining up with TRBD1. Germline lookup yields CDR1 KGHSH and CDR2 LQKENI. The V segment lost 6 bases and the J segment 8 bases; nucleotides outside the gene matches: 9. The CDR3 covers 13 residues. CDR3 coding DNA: TGTGCCAGCTCCTTCGGACAGGCGGGGGGCTACACCTTC. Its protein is CASSFGQAGGYTF.

CDR3 loop: CASSQEPRPSYEQYF. The CDR3 nucleotides are TGTGCCAGCAGCCAAGAGCCCAGGCCCTCCTACGAGCAGTACTTC. The chain uses TRBV14 and TRBJ2-7; unclear D gene. The CDR3 runs to 15 residues. Germline assignment: CDR1 SGHDN and CDR2 FVKESK. Trimming stripped 0 bases from V and 0 bases from J, with 9 bases between.

This chain's CDR3 is CASSLRLQDRGMGELFF. The DNA of the CDR3 is TGTGCCAGCAGCTTAAGGTTGCAGGACAGGGGTATGGGGGAGCTGTTTTTT. This rearrangement joins TRBV11-2 to TRBJ2-2; 9 bases map to TRBD1. There are 17 residues in the CDR3. Per germline, CDR1 SGHAT and CDR2 FQNNGV. The trim removed 2 bases at V and 8 bases at J, leaving 12 bases unmatched.

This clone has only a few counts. The CDR3 nucleotides are TGTGCCAGCAGTACGACAGTACGCAATCAGCCCCAGCATTTT. The encoded protein is CASSTTVRNQPQHF. The V call is TRBV6-5, the J call TRBJ1-5, with D possibly TRBD1 on 5 matching bases. The germline V gene has CDR1 MNHEY and CDR2 SVGAGI. Between the trimmed V and J ends, which lost 5 bases and 2 bases, there was a span of 10 bases. The CDR3 length is 14 residues.

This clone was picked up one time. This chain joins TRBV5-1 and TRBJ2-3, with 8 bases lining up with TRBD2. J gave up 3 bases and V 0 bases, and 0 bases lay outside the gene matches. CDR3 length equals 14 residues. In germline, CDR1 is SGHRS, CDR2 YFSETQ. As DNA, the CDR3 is TGCGCCAGCAGCTTGGCGGGAGGGACAGATACGCAGTATTTT. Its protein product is CASSLAGGTDTQYF.

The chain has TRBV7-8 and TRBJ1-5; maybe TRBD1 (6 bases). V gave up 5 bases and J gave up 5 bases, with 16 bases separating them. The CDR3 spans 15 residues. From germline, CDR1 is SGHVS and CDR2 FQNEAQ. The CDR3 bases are TGTGCCAGCAGCCCGGACAGAAGTGTCGATCAGCCCCAGCATTTT. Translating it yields CASSPDRSVDQPQHF.

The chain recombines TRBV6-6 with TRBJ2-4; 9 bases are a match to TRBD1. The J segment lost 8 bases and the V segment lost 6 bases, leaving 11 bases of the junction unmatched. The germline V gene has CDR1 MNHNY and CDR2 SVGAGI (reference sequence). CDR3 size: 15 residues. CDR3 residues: CASRFTGTGLDIQYF. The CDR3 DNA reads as TGTGCCAGCAGATTTACCGGGACAGGGTTGGACATTCAGTACTTC.

CDR3 coding DNA: TGTGCCAGCAGCTTAAAACAGGGGTGGGAGACCCAGTACTTC. It translates to CASSLKQGWETQYF. V gene TRBV7-9 combines with J gene TRBJ2-5; 7 nucleotides line up with TRBD1. Germline V gene lookup returns CDR1 SEHNR and CDR2 FQNEAQ (reference sequence). The CDR3 is 14 residues long. V gave up 2 bases and J gave up 5 bases; unmatched junction bases: 5.

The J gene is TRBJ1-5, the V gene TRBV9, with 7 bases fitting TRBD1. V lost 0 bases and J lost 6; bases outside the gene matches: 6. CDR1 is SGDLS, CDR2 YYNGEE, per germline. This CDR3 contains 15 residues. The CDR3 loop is CASSVGGGESQPQHF. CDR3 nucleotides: TGTGCCAGCAGCGTAGGAGGGGGCGAGTCTCAGCCCCAGCATTTT.

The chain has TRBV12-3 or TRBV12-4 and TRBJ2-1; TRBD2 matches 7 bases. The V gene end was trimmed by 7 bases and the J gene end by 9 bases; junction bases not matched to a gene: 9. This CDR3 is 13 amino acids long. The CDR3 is CASTSGARGEQFF. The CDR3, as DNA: TGTGCCAGCACGAGCGGGGCCCGGGGTGAGCAGTTCTTC.

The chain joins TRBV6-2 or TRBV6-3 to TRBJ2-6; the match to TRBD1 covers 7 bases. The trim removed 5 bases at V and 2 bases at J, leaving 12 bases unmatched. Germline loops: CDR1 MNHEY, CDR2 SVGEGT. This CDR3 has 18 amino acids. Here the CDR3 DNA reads TGTGCCAGCAGTACGATAAGGGGGCGCGGTGCTGGGGCCAACGTCCTGACTTTC. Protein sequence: CASSTIRGRGAGANVLTF.

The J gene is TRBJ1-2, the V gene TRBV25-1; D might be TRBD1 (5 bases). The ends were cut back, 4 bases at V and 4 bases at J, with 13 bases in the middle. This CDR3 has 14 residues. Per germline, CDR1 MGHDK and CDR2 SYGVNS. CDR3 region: CASSAPGDSYGYTF. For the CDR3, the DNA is TGTGCCAGCAGTGCACCGGGGGATAGCTATGGCTACACCTTC.

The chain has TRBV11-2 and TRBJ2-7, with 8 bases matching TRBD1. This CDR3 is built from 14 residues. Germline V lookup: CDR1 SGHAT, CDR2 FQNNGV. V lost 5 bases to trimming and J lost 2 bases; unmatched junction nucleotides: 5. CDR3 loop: CASSGGQATYEQYF. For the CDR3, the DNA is TGTGCCAGCAGCGGGGGACAGGCAACCTACGAGCAGTACTTC.

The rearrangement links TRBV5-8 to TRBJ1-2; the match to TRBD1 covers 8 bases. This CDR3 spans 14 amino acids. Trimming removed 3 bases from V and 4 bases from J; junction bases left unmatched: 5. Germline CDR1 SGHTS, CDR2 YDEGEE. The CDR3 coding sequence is TGTGCCAGCAGCTGGACCGGGACAGGCTATGGCTACACCTTC. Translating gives CASSWTGTGYGYTF.

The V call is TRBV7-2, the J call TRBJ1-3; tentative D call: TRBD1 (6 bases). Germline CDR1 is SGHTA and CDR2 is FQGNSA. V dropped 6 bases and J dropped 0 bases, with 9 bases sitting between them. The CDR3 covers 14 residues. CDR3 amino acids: CASRDSSSGNTIYF. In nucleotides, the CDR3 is TGTGCCAGCAGGGACAGCTCCTCTGGAAACACCATATATTTT. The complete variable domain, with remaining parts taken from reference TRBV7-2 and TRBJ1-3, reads GAGVSQSPSNKVTEKGKDVELRCDPISGHTALYWYRQSLGQGLEFLIYFQGNSAPDKSGLPSDRFSAERTGGSVSTLTIQRTQQEDSAVYLCASRDSSSGNTIYFGEGSWLTVV.

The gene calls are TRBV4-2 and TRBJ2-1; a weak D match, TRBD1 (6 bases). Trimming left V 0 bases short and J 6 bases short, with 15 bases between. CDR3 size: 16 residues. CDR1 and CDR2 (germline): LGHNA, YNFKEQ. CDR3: CASSQDVGALGNEQFF. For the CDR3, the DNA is TGTGCCAGCAGCCAAGATGTGGGGGCTTTGGGCAATGAGCAGTTCTTC.

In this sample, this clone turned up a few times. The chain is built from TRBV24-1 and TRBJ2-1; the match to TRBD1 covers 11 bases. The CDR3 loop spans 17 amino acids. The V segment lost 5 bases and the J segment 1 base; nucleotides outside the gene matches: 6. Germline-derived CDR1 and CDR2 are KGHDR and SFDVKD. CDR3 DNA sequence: TGTGCCACCAGTGGGACAGGGGGCTTCAGATCCTACAATGAGCAGTTCTTC. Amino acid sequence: CATSGTGGFRSYNEQFF.

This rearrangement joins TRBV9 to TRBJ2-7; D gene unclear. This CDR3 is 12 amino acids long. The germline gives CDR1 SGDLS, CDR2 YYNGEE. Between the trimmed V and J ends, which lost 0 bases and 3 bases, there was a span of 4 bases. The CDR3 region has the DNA TGTGCCAGCAGCGTAGACAACTACGAGCAGTACTTC. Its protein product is CASSVDNYEQYF.

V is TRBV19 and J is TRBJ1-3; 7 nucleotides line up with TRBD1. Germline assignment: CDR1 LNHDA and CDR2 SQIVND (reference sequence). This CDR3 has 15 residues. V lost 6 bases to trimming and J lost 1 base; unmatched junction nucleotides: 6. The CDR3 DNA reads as TGTGCCAGTAGAAATCAGGGGGTTTCTGGAAACACCATATATTTT. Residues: CASRNQGVSGNTIYF.

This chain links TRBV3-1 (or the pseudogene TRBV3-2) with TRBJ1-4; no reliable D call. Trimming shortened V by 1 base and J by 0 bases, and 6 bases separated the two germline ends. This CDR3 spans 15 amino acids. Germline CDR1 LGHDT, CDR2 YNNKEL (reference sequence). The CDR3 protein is CASSQVQATNEKLFF. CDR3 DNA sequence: TGTGCCAGCAGCCAAGTTCAGGCAACTAATGAAAAACTGTTTTTT.

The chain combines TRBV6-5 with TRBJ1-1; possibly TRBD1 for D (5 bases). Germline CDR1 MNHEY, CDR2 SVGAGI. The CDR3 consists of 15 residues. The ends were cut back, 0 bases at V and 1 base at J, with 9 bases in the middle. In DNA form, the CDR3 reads TGTGCCAGCAGTTACTCTGCGACAGCGAACACTGAAGCTTTCTTT. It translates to CASSYSATANTEAFF.

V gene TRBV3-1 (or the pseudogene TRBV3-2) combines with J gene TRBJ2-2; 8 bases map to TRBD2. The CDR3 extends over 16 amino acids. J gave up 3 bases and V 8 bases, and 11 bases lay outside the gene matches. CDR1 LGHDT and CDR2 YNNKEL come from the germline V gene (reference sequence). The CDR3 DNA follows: TGTGCCAGCTCCTTGACCGGACTAGCTGACACCGGGGAGCTGTTTTTT. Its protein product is CASSLTGLADTGELFF.